These 14 T cell receptor beta chains came from one sample sequenced in a study of beta chain features in type 1 diabetes (dated by TCRdb to 2016 to 2018). Receptor libraries were prepared by the immunoSEQ multiplex PCR assay. All of the isolated RNA was reverse transcribed with the High Capacity cDNA Reverse Transcription Kit, so expressed TCRB transcripts were sequenced. Entries here come from immuneACCESS through TCRdb and include only in-frame sequences with V and J called. Some clones fail to appear in such tables; in the studies checked, an unresolved V gene covers under half of the shortfall, and the cause of the remainder is unknown. Here the sample has approximately 90,000 clones; under 35% occur a single time. Approximately 0.45% of the sample is held by the ten biggest clonotypes. The material sequenced was stem cell memory CD4+ T cells from blood. Per the publication, the cell subset or site label means: stem cell-like memory CD4+ T cells. These TCRs come from a woman aged 18-29 years in good health.

This chain links TRBV4-3 with TRBJ2-1; 10 bases align to TRBD2. Germline CDR1 LGHNA, CDR2 YSLEER. J lost 3 bases, V lost 2 bases, and 7 bases had no gene match. The CDR3 contains 17 residues. The CDR3 spells CASSQRLAGVVYNEQFF. Written as DNA, the CDR3 is TGCGCCAGCAGCCAAAGGCTAGCGGGGGTCGTCTACAATGAGCAGTTCTTC.

This clone was detected many times. V and J are TRBV7-9 and TRBJ1-2; D is unclear. CDR3 length: 14 amino acids. Germline V gene data show CDR1 as SEHNR and CDR2 as FQNEAQ (reference sequence). Trimming pared 1 base from V and 6 bases from J, leaving 12 bases between. CDR3 nucleotide sequence: TGTGCCAGCAGCTTAGGGTTGTCACGGGATGGCTACACCTTC. It translates to CASSLGLSRDGYTF.

The rearrangement joins TRBV11-1 to TRBJ1-1; a weak D match, TRBD1 (6 bases). Germline values: CDR1 SGHAT, CDR2 FQDESV (reference sequence). The germline V and J ends were trimmed by 4 bases and 1 base, with 7 bases remaining between them. CDR3 size: 13 residues. In DNA form, the CDR3 reads TGTGCCAGCAGCTGGGGGCAGAACACTGAAGCTTTCTTT. Protein sequence: CASSWGQNTEAFF.

This chain links TRBV4-3 with TRBJ2-1; D is undetermined. The V gene's germline CDR1 is LGHNA and CDR2 YSLEER. The V end lost 0 bases, the J end lost 6 bases, and 12 bases lay between the germline ends. The CDR3 totals 15 residues. The chain's CDR3 is CASSQDRGATNEQFF. Here the CDR3 DNA reads TGCGCCAGCAGCCAAGATAGAGGAGCAACCAATGAGCAGTTCTTC.

V usage is TRBV15 and J usage is TRBJ2-3; 8 bases align to TRBD2. Germline CDR1 and CDR2: LNHNV and YYDKDF (reference sequence). The trim removed 9 bases at V and 4 bases at J, leaving 12 bases unmatched. The CDR3 consists of 15 residues. The CDR3 here is CATRGPAGGSDTQYF. The CDR3 DNA reads as TGTGCCACACGCGGGCCGGCGGGGGGATCAGATACGCAGTATTTT.

The rearrangement joins TRBV4-3 to TRBJ2-3, with a tentative D call TRBD2 (6 bases). CDR1 and CDR2 (germline): LGHNA, YSLEER. V was clipped by 2 bases and J by 2 bases, with 11 bases between them. CDR3 size: 15 residues. The CDR3 spells CASSQSAGPTDTQYF. In DNA form, the CDR3 reads TGCGCCAGCAGCCAAAGTGCGGGGCCCACAGATACGCAGTATTTT.

The chain couples TRBV10-3 to TRBJ1-2; possible D gene TRBD1, 6 bases. The V gene's germline CDR1 is ENHRY and CDR2 SYGVKD. The CDR3 contains 12 residues. Deletions cut 6 bases from V and 5 bases from J, with 10 bases between. The CDR3 bases are TGTGCCATCAGCACAGGGTCGTATGGCTACACCTTC. This encodes CAISTGSYGYTF.

The table lists this clone with a few counts. This chain links TRBV5-1 with TRBJ2-1; no firm D call. The germline V and J ends were trimmed by 4 bases and 0 bases, with 17 bases remaining between them. There are 17 residues in the CDR3. Per germline, CDR1 SGHRS and CDR2 YFSETQ. The CDR3 protein is CASSLGLGESSYNEQFF. CDR3 sequence (DNA): TGCGCCAGCAGCCTCGGTTTGGGCGAGAGCTCCTACAATGAGCAGTTCTTC. The variable domain in full, completed from reference TRBV5-1 and TRBJ2-1, reads KAGVTQTPRYLIKTRGQQVTLSCSPISGHRSVSWYQQTPGQGLQFLFEYFSETQRNKGNFPGRFSGRQFSNSRSEMNVSTLELGDSALYLCASSLGLGESSYNEQFFGPGTRLTVL.

V is TRBV28 and J is TRBJ1-1; D uncertain. Germline CDR1 reads MDHEN; CDR2 reads SYDVKM. The V gene lost 6 bases and the J gene lost 0 bases, with 11 bases spanning the gap. This CDR3 comprises 14 residues. CDR3 sequence reads: CASRRYTMNTEAFF. The CDR3 DNA follows: TGTGCCAGCAGGAGGTATACCATGAACACTGAAGCTTTCTTT.

This chain links TRBV5-6 with TRBJ2-7; D might be TRBD1 (5 bases). Germline CDR1 SGHDT, CDR2 YYEEEE. The CDR3 consists of 14 residues. Trimming shortened V by 4 bases and J by 4 bases, and 15 bases separated the two germline ends. The CDR3 reads CASSELQGDYEQYF. The CDR3 coding sequence is TGTGCCAGCAGCGAACTCCAAGGGGATTACGAGCAGTACTTC.

CDR3: CASSPPARTYEQYF. Here the CDR3 DNA reads TGTGCCAGCTCACCACCCGCGAGAACCTACGAGCAGTACTTC. This chain connects TRBV18 to TRBJ2-7; D remains ambiguous. This CDR3 region has 14 residues. CDR1 and CDR2 (germline): KGHSH, LQKENI. Between the trimmed V and J ends, which lost 0 bases and 2 bases, there was a span of 8 bases. The variable domain in full, completed from reference TRBV18 and TRBJ2-7, reads NAGVMQNPRHLVRRRGQEARLRCSPMKGHSHVYWYRQLPEEGLKFMVYLQKENIIDESGMPKERFSAEFPKEGPSILRIQQVVRGDSAAYFCASSPPARTYEQYFGPGTRLTVT.

The chain has TRBV18 and TRBJ1-1, with 7 bases lining up with TRBD1. CDR3 size: 14 residues. J gave up 8 bases and V 4 bases, and 10 bases lay outside the gene matches. Germline V gene lookup returns CDR1 KGHSH and CDR2 LQKENI. For the CDR3, the DNA is TGTGCCAGCTCACTTCAGGGACAGTCCGCCGAAGCTTTCTTT. This encodes CASSLQGQSAEAFF.

This clone was found once. CDR3 coding DNA: TGTGCCAGCAGCGTAACTAGCGGGGGACAGGAGACCCAGTACTTC. This sequence encodes CASSVTSGGQETQYF. The chain has TRBV7-2 and TRBJ2-5; 11 nucleotides align to TRBD2. V trimming: 5 bases; J trimming: 5 bases; junction bases outside the gene matches: 7. CDR3 size: 15 residues. Germline values: CDR1 SGHTA, CDR2 FQGNSA.

The count of this clone is one. The V call is TRBV10-3, the J call TRBJ1-1; TRBD1 matches 7 bases. CDR1 and CDR2 (germline): ENHRY, SYGVKD. The CDR3 sequence is 11 residues long. Losses at the gene ends were 8 bases for V and 11 bases for J; bases not matched to a gene: 8. CDR3 residues: CAIGTEEKAFF. The CDR3 region has the DNA TGTGCCATCGGGACAGAAGAAAAGGCTTTCTTT.